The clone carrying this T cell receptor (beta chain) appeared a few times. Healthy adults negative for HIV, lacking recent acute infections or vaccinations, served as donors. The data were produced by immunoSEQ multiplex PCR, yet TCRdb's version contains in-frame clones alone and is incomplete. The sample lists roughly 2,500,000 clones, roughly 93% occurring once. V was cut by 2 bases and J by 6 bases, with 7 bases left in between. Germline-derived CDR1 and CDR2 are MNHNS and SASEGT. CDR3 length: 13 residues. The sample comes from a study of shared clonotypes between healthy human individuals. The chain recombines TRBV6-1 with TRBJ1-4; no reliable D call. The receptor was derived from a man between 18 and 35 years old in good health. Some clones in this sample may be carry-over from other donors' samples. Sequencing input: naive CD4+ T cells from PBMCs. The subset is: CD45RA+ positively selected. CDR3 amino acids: CASSELADEKLFF. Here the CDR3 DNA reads TGTGCCAGCAGTGAACTTGCGGATGAAAAACTGTTTTTT.